This paragraph covers one TCR beta chain sequence. The donor cohort consisted entirely of Caucasian adults residing in Nashville, Tennessee. These data come from a study of shared clonotypes between healthy human individuals. Trimming at V came to 4 bases and at J to 3 bases, leaving 8 bases not matched to a gene. The CDR3 covers 15 residues. Germline CDR1 LNHDA, CDR2 SQIVND (reference sequence). Using immunoSEQ multiplex PCR, the repertoire was profiled, and TCRdb retains in-frame clones only, with some absent. The top ten hold 9.5% to 15% of the sample, which has roughly 490,000 clones, around 79% seen once.

This TCR was sampled from a woman in her forties in good health. Some clones in this sample may be carry-over from other donors' samples. The sample was PBMCs. This chain joins TRBV19 and TRBJ2-7; TRBD2 matches at 8 bases. CDR3 in amino acids: CASSTRGDSDYEQYF. Here the CDR3 DNA reads TGTGCCAGTAGTACGCGGGGGGATTCCGACTACGAGCAGTACTTC.